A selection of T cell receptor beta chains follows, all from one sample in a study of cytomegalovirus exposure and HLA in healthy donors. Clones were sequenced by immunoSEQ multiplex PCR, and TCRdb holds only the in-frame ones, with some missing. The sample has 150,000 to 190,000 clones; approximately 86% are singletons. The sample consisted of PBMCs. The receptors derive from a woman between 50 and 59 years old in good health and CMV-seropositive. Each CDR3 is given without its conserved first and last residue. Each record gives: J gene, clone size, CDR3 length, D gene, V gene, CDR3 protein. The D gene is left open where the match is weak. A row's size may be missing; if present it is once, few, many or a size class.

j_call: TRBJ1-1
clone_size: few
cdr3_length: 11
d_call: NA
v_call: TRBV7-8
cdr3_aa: ASSLARVTEAF

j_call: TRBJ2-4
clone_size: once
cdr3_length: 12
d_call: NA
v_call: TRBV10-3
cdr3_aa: ATSLDSDKNIQY

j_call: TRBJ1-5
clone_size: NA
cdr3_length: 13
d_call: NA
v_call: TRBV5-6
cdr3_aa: ASSLGQIFDQPQH

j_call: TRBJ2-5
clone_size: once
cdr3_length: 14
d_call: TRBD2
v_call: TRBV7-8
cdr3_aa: ASSFQTSGGQETQY

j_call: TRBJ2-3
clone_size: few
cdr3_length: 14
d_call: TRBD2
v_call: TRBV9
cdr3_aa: ASSVRAGGDTNTQY

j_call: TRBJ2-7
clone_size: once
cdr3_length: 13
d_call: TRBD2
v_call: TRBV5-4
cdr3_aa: ASSQRGLAAYEQY

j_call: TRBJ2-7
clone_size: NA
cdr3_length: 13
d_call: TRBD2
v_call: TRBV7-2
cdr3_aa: ASRGLAGASYEQY

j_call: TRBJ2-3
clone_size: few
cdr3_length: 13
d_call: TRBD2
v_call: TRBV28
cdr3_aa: ASSWTSGGTDTQY

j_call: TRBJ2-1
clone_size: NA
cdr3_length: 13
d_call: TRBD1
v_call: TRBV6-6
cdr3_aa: ASSYSRTGFNEQF

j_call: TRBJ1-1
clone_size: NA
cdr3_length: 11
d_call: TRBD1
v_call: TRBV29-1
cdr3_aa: SVKGQENTEAF

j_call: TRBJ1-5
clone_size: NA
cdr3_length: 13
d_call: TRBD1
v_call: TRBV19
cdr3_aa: ASSTPGGAHQPQH

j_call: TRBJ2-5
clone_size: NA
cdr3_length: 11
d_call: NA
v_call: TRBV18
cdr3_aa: ASSPGIQETQY

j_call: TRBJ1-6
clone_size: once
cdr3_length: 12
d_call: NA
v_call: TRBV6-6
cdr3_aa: ASRPQGLDSPLH

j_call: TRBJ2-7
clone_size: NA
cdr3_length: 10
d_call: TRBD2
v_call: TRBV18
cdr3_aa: ASSLAGDEQY

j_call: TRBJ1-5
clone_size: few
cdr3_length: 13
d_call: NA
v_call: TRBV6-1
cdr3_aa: ASRVRQGSNQPQH

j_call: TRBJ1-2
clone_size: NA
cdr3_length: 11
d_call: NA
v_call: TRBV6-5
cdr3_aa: ASSETVLYGYT

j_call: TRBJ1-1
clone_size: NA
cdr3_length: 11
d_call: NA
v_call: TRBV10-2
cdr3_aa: ASSGTENTEAF

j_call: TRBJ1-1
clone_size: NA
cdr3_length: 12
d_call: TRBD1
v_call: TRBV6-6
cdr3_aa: ASSEPTGDTEAF

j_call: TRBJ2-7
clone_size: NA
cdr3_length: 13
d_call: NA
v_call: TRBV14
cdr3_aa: ASSQVPAAGYEQY

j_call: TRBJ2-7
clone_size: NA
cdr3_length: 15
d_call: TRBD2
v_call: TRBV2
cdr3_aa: ASSELARRGGRYEQY

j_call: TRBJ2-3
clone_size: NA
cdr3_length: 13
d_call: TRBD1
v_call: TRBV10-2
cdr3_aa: ASKWDSPSTDTQY

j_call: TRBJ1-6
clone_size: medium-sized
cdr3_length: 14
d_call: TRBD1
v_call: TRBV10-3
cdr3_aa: ATKGQEPDINSPLH

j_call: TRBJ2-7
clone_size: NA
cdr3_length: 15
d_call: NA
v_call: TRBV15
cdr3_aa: ATSRGEVRDVDYEQY

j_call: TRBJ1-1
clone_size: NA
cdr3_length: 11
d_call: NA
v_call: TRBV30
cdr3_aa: AWSRGEGVVAF

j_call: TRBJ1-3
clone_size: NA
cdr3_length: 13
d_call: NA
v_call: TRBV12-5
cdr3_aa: ASGTGSSSGNTIY

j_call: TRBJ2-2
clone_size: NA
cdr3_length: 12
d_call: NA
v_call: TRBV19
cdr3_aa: ASRGGANTGELF

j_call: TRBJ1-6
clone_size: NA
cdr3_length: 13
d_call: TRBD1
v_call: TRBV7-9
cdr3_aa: ASSSPGGWNSPLH

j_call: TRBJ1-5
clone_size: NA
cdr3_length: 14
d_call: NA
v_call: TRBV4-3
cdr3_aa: ASSQDKGAGGQPQH

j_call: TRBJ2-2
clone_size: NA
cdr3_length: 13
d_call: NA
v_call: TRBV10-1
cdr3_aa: ASSPTSSLAGELF

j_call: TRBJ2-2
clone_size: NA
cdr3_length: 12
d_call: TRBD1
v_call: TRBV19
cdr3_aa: ATRDRPNTGELF

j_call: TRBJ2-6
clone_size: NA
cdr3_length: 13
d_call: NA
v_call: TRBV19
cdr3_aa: ASSMQALGANVLT

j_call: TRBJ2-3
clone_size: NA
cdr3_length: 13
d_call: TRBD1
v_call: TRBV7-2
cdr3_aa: ASSLGDRLTDTQY

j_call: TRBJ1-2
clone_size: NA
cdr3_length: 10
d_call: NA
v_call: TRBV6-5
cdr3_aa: ASMRAGYGYT

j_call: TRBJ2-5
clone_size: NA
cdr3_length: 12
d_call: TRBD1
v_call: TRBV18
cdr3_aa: ASSPADRKETQY

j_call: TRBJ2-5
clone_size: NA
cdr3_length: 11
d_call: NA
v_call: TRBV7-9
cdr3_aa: ASSSWQGETQY

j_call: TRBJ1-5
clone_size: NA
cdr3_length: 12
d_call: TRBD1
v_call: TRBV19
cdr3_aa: ASSITGANQPQH

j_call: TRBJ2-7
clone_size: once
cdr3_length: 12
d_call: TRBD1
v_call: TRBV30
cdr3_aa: AWRRTGETYEQY

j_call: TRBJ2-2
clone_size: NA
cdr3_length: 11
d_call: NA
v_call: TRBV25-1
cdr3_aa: ASSDGMRGELF

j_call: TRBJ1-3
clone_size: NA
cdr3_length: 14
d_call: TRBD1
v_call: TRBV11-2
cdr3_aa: ASSLERQGFRDTIY

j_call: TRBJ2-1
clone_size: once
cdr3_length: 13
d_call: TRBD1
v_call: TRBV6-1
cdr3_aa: ASSAGQGGKNEQF

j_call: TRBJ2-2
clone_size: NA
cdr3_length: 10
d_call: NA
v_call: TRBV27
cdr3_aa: ASCRVPGELF

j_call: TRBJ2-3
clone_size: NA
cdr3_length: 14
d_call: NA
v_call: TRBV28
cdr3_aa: ASSPHRLPSTDTQY

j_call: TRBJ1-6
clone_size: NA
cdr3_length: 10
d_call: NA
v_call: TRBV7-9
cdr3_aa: ASRLENSPLH

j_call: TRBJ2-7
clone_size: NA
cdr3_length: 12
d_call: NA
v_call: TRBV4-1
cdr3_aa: ASSQPGAIYGQY

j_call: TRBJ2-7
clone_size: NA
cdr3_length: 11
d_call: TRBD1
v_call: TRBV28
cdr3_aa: ASSAGTGTEQY

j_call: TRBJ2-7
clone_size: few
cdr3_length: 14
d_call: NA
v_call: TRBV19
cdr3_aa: AIKPLLQVPPYEQY

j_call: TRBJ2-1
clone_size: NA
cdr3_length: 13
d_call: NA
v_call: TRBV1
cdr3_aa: TSSQLWGGRKEQF